The present entry profiles one TCR beta chain with its context. Its antigen is unknown. Before the COVID-19 pandemic, during about 2011-2019, CD4+ T cells were taken from unexposed donors. The cells were cultured for about 10 days before CD4+ T cells were isolated. The entry originates in a study of CD4 T cells in relation to SARS-CoV-2 and coronaviruses. For the study at large: TCR beta CDR3s were sequenced after roughly ten-day antigen culture of PBMCs. The HLA restriction of the shared crossreactive spike epitopes was mapped.

The V gene's germline CDR1 is SNHLY and CDR2 FYNNEI. Deletions cut 10 bases from V and 3 bases from J, with 21 bases between. The CDR3 consists of 16 residues. Some clones are missing from TCRdb's copy, which holds only in-frame ones; the method was immunoSEQ multiplex PCR. The sample contains about 26,000 clones, 65% to 80% of which appear only once. The chain links TRBV2 to TRBJ2-2, with D perhaps assigned TRBD1 or TRBD2 (5 bases each). The TCR originated in a human donor in good health. The sequenced sample consisted of CD4+ T cells from PBMCs, cultured in vitro. In nucleotides, the CDR3 is TGTGCCACCGCCTCTCCTGGTGAGGGGTACACCGGGGAGCTGTTTTTT. Its protein product is CATASPGEGYTGELFF. The full variable domain, completed using reference TRBV2 and TRBJ2-2, is EPEVTQTPSHQVTQMGQEVILRCVPISNHLYFYWYRQILGQKVEFLVSFYNNEISEKSEIFDDQFSVERPDGSNFTLKIRSTKLEDSAMYFCATASPGEGYTGELFFGEGSRLTVL.